This T cell receptor beta chain appears in the sequencing data of a study of blood T cell repertoires in COVID-19. Study as a whole: The analysed material was cDNA or gDNA that came from T cells, B-cell-depleted T cells, or PBMCs.

Per germline, CDR1 MNHNS and CDR2 SASEGT. This CDR3 has 20 amino acids. The V gene lost 0 bases and the J gene lost 4 bases, with 22 bases spanning the gap. Profiling relied on immunoSEQ multiplex PCR, and the TCRdb table lists in-frame clones only, not all of them. The table lists about 120,000 clones, approximately 80% of them singletons. This sequence joins TRBV6-1 and TRBJ2-6; D is unclear. Sequences were obtained from peripheral blood. This clonotype originated in a man aged 35 to 55 with active or convalescent COVID-19. The CDR3 sequence is CASSEARPGSVFGGANVLTF. The CDR3 DNA is TGTGCCAGCAGTGAAGCAAGACCAGGATCTGTTTTTGGGGGGGCCAACGTCCTGACTTTC.